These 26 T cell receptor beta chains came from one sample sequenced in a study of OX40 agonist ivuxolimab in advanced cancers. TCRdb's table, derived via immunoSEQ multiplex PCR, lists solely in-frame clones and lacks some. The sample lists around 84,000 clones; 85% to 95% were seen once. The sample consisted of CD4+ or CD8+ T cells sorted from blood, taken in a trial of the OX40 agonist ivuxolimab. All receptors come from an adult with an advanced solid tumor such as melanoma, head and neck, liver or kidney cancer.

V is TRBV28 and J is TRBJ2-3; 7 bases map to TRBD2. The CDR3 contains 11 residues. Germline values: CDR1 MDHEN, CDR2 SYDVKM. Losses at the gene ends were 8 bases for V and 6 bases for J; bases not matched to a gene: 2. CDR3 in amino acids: CASGGGDTQYF. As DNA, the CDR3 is TGTGCCAGCGGCGGGGGTGATACGCAGTATTTT.

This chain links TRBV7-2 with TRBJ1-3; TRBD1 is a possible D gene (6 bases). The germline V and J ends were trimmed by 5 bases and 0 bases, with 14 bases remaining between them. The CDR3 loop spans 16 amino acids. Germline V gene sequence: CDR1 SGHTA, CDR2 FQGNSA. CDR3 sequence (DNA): TGTGCCAGCAGCCATCCAGGGGCGAGCTCTGGAAACACCATATATTTT. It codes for CASSHPGASSGNTIYF. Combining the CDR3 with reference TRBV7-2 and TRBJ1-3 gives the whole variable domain GAGVSQSPSNKVTEKGKDVELRCDPISGHTALYWYRQSLGQGLEFLIYFQGNSAPDKSGLPSDRFSAERTGGSVSTLTIQRTQQEDSAVYLCASSHPGASSGNTIYFGEGSWLTVV.

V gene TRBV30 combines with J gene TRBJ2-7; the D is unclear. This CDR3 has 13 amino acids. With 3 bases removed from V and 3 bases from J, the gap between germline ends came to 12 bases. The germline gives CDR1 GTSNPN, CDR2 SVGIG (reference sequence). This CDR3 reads CAWSLNDGYEQYF. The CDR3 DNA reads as TGTGCCTGGAGCCTCAACGACGGCTACGAGCAGTACTTC.

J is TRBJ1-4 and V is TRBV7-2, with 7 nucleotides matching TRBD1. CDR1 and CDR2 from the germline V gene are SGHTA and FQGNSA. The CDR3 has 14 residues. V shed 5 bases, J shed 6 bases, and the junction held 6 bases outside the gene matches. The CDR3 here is CASSQDRLDEKLFF. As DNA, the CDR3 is TGTGCCAGCAGCCAGGACAGGCTAGATGAAAAACTGTTTTTT.

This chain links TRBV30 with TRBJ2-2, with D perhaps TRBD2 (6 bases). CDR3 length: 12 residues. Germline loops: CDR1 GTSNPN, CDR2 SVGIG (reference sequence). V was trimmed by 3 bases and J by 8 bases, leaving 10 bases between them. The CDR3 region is CAWSGTSGELFF. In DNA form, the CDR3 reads TGTGCCTGGAGCGGGACTTCTGGGGAGCTGTTTTTT.

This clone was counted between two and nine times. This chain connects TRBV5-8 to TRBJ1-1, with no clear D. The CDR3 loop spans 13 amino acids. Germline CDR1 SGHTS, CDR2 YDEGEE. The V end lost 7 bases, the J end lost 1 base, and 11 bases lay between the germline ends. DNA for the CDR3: TGTGCCAGCGGTCTTAGGTGGAACACTGAAGCTTTCTTT. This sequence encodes CASGLRWNTEAFF. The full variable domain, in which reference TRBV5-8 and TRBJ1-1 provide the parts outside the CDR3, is EAGVTQSPTHLIKTRGQQATLRCSPISGHTSVYWYQQALGLGLQFLLWYDEGEERNRGNFPPRFSGRQFPNYSSELNVNALELEDSALYLCASGLRWNTEAFFGQGTRLTVV.

CDR3 DNA sequence: TGTGCCAGCGATGTAGCGGGGGGGCATGAGAATGAGCAGTTCTTC. Protein sequence: CASDVAGGHENEQFF. The chain has TRBV19 and TRBJ2-1, with 11 bases identical to TRBD2. V trimming: 9 bases; J trimming: 7 bases; junction bases outside the gene matches: 11. CDR3 length: 15 residues. Per germline, CDR1 LNHDA and CDR2 SQIVND (reference sequence).

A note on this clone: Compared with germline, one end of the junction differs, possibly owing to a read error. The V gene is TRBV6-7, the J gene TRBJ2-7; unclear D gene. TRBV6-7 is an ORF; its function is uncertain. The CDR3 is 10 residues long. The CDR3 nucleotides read TGTGCCAGCAGGTCCTCCGAGCAGTACTTC. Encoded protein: CASRSSEQYF.

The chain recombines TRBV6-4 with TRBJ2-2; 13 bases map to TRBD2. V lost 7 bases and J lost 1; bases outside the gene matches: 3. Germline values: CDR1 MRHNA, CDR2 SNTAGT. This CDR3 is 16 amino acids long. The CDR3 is CASTGLAGVNTGELFF. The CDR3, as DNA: TGTGCCAGCACTGGACTAGCGGGGGTGAACACCGGGGAGCTGTTTTTT.

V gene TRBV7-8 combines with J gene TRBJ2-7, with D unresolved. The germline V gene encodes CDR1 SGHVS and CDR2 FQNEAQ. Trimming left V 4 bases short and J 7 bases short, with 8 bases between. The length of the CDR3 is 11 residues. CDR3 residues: CASSSSVEQYF. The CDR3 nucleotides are TGTGCCAGCAGCTCTAGTGTGGAGCAGTACTTC. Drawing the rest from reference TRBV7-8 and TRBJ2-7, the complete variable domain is GAGVSQSPRYKVAKRGQDVALRCDPISGHVSLFWYQQALGQGPEFLTYFQNEAQLDKSGLPSDRFFAERPEGSVSTLKIQRTQQEDSAVYLCASSSSVEQYFGPGTRLTVT.

The DNA of the CDR3 is TGCAGCGTTGAAGTCGGGAACTATGGCTACACCTTC. Translation gives CSVEVGNYGYTF. V usage is TRBV29-1 and J usage is TRBJ1-2, with D unclear. V was pared by 1 base and J by 2 bases, with 5 bases between. There are 12 residues in the CDR3. CDR1 and CDR2 (germline): SQVTM, ANQGSEA.

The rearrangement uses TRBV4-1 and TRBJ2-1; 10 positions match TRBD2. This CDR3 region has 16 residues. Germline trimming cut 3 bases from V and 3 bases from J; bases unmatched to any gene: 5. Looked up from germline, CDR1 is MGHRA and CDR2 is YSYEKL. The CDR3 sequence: CASSHYSGGRYNEQFF. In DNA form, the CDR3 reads TGCGCCAGCAGCCACTATAGCGGGGGGCGCTACAATGAGCAGTTCTTC.

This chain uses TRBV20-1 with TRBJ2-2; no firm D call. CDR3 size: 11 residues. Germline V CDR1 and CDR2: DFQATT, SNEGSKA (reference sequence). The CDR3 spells CSADISGELFF. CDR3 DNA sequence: TGCAGCGCCGACATTTCCGGGGAGCTGTTTTTT.

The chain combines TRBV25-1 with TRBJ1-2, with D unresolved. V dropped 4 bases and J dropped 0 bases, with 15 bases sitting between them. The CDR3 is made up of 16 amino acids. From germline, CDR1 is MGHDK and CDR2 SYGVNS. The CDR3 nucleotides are TGTGCCAGCAGTGGACACCGAGAGCCGGCTAACTATGGCTACACCTTC. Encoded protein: CASSGHREPANYGYTF.

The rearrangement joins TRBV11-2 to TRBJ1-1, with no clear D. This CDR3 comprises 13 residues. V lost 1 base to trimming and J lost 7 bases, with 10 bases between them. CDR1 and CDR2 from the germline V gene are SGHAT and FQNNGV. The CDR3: CASSLGRGIEAFF. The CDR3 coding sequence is TGTGCCAGCAGCTTAGGAAGAGGAATTGAAGCTTTCTTT.

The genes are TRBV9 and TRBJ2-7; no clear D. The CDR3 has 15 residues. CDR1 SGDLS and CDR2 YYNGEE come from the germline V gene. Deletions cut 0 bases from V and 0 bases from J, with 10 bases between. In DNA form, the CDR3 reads TGTGCCAGCAGCGTAGGGGGTTCGCACTCCTACGAGCAGTACTTC. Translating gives CASSVGGSHSYEQYF.

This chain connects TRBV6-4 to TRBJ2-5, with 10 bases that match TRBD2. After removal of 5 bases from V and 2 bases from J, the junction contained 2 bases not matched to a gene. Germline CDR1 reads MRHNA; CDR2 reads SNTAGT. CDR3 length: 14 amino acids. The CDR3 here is CASSSGGDQETQYF. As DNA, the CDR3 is TGTGCCAGCAGTAGCGGGGGGGATCAAGAGACCCAGTACTTC.

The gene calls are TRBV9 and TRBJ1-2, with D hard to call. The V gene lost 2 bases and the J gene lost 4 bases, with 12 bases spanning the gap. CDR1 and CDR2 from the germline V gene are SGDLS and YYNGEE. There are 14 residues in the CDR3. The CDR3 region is CASSVSAGGYGYTF. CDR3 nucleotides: TGTGCCAGCAGCGTTTCGGCGGGTGGCTATGGCTACACCTTC.

This chain's CDR3 is CASSQAPTSGEYTGELFF. The DNA of the CDR3 is TGCGCCAGCAGCCAAGCCCCCACTAGCGGGGAGTACACCGGGGAGCTGTTTTTT. The gene calls are TRBV4-3 and TRBJ2-2; 10 nucleotides match TRBD2. Germline V lookup: CDR1 LGHNA, CDR2 YSLEER. Trimming took 1 base from V and 3 from J; bases not matched to a gene: 8. The CDR3 has 18 residues.

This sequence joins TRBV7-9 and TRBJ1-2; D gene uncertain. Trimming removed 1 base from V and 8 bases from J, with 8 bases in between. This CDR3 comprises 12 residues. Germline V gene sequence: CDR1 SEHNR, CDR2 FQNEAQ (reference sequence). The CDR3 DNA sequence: TGTGCCAGCAGCTTAGGTGCCGGGGGCTACACCTTC. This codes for CASSLGAGGYTF.

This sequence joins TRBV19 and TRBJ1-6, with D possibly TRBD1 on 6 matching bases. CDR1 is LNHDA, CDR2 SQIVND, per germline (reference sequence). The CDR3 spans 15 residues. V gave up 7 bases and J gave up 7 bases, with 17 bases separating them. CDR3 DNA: TGTGCCAGTACCCTCTTGGGGGCTGGGAATTCACCCCTCCACTTT. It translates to CASTLLGAGNSPLHF.

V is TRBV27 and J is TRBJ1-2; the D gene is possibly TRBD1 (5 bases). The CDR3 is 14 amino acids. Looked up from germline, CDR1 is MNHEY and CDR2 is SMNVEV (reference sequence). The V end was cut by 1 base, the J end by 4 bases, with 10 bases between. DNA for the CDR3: TGTGCCAGCAGTTTATTGGGGCCCGGCTATGGCTACACCTTC. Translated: CASSLLGPGYGYTF.

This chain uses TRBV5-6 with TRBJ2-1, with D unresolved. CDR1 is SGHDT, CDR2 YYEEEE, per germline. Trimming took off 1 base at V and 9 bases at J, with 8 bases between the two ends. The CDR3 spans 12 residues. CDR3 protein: CASSLSGFEQFF. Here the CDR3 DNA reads TGTGCCAGCAGCTTGAGTGGGTTTGAGCAGTTCTTC.

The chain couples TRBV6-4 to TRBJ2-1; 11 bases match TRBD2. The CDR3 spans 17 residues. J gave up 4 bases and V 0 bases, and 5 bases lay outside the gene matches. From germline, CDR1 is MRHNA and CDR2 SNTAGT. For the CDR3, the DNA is TGTGCCAGCAGTGACTCGATTAGCGGGGGGGCGTACAATGAGCAGTTCTTC. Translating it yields CASSDSISGGAYNEQFF.

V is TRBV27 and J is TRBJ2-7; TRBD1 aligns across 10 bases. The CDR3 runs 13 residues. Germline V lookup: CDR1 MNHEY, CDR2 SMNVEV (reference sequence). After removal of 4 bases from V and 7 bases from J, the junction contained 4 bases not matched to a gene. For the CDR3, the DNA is TGTGCCAGCAGTTCCTGGACAGGGGGGGAGCAGTACTTC. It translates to CASSSWTGGEQYF.

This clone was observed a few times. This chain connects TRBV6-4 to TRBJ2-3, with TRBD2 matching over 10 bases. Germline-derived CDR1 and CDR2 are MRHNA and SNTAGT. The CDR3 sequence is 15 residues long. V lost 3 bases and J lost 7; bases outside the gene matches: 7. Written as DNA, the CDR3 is TGTGCCAGCAGTGAGAGTAGCGGGGGGCATAATACGCAGTATTTT. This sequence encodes CASSESSGGHNTQYF.